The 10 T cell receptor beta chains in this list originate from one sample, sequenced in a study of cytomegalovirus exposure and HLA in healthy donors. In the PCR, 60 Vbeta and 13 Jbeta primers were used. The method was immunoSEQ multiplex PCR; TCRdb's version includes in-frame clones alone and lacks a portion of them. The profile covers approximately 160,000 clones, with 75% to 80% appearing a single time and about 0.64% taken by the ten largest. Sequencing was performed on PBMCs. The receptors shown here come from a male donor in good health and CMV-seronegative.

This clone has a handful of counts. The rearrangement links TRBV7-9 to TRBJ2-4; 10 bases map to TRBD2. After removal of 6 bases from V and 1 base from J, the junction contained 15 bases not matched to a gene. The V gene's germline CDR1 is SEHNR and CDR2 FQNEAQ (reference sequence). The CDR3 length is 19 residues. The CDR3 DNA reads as TGTGCCAGCAGTTCCCTACCTTCCATTAGCGGGGGGGCCAAAAACATTCAGTACTTC. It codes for CASSSLPSISGGAKNIQYF.

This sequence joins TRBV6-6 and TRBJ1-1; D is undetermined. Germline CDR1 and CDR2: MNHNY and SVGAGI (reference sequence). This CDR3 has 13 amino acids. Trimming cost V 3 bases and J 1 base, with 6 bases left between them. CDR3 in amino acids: CASSYKQNTEAFF. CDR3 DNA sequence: TGTGCCAGCAGTTATAAACAGAACACTGAAGCTTTCTTT.

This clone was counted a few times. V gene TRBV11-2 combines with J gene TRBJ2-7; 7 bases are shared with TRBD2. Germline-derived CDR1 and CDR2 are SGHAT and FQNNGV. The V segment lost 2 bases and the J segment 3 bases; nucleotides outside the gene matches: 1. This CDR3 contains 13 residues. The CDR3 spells CASSLPGGYEQYF. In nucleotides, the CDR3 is TGTGCCAGCAGCTTACCGGGGGGCTACGAGCAGTACTTC. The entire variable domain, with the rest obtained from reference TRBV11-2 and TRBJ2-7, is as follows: EAGVAQSPRYKIIEKRQSVAFWCNPISGHATLYWYQQILGQGPKLLIQFQNNGVVDDSQLPKDRFSAERLKGVDSTLKIQPAKLEDSAVYLCASSLPGGYEQYFGPGTRLTVT.

The CDR3 is CASRRGGGPNTEAFF. The CDR3 DNA reads TGTGCCAGCAGGAGGGGCGGAGGGCCTAACACTGAAGCTTTCTTT. V usage is TRBV6-5 and J usage is TRBJ1-1, with D tentatively TRBD1 (5 bases). Germline V gene lookup returns CDR1 MNHEY and CDR2 SVGAGI. The CDR3 sequence is 15 residues long. The ends were cut back, 6 bases at V and 2 bases at J, with 16 bases in the middle.

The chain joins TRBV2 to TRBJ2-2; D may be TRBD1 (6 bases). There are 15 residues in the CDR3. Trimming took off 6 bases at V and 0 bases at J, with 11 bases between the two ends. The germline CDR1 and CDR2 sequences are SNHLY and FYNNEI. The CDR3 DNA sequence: TGTGCCAGCAGGGCCGGGACACCGAACACCGGGGAGCTGTTTTTT. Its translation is CASRAGTPNTGELFF.

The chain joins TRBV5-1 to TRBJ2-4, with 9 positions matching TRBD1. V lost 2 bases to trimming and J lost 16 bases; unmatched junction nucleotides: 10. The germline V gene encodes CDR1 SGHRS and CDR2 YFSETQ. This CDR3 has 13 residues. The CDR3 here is CASSFNPQGARYF. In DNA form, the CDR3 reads TGCGCCAGCAGCTTCAATCCACAGGGGGCGAGATACTTC.

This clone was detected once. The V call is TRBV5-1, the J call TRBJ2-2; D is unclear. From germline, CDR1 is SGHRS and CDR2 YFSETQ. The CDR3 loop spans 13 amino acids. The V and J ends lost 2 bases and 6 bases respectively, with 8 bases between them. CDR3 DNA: TGCGCCAGCAGCTTAGACATCCCCGGGGAGCTGTTTTTT. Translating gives CASSLDIPGELFF.

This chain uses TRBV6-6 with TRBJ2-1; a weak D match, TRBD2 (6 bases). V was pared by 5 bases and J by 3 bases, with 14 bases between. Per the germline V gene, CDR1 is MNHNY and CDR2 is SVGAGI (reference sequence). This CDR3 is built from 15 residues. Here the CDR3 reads CASSRAREDYNEQFF. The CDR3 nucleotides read TGTGCCAGCAGTCGGGCGAGGGAGGACTACAATGAGCAGTTCTTC.

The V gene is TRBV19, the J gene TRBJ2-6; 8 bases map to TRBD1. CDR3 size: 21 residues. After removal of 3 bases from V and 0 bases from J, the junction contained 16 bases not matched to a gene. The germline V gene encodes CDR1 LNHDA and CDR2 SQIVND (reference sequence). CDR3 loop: CASSIKGRLGDRSSGANVLTF. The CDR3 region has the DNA TGTGCCAGTAGTATTAAAGGGCGCTTGGGGGACAGGAGCTCTGGGGCCAACGTCCTGACTTTC.

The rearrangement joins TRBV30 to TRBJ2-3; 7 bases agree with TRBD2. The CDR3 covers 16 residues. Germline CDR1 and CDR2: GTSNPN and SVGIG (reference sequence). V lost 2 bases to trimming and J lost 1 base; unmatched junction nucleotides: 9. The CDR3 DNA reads TGTGCCTGGAGTAAGGGGCCAGCGGGACGCACAGATACGCAGTATTTT. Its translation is CAWSKGPAGRTDTQYF.